This TCR beta chain is drawn from a study of blood T cell repertoires in COVID-19. Across the whole study: PBMCs, B-cell-depleted T cells, or T cells were the source of the cDNA or gDNA that made up the material.

This CDR3 is built from 13 residues. Trimming took 3 bases from V and 1 from J, leaving 7 bases between them. Study processing details: Reference gene primer amplification gave nucleated cell count estimates. Assay: immunoSEQ multiplex PCR; the TCRdb copy retains only in-frame clones and omits some. Clone size and the V and J calls come from that table; the DNA yielded D and trimming. The sample includes about 320,000 clones, around 86% of them seen just once. In Cohort 3, a recovered donor had either two negative PCRs, clearance, or symptom resolution. V gene TRBV12-3 or TRBV12-4 combines with J gene TRBJ2-7; D not certain. The origin of this receptor is a man in his sixties who had recovered from COVID-19. Specimen: PBMCs or T cells enriched from blood (not recorded which). Here the CDR3 reads CASSFPYSYEQYF. The CDR3 nucleotides are TGTGCCAGCAGTTTTCCCTATTCCTACGAGCAGTACTTC.